Below are 11 T cell receptor beta chains sequenced from a single sample in a study of cytomegalovirus exposure and HLA in healthy donors. Primers: 60 Vbeta forward and 13 Jbeta reverse. Here immunoSEQ multiplex PCR was the method, and the copy in TCRdb shows in-frame clones only, minus some. The data contain 59,000 or so clones, roughly 75% of them singletons. The sequenced sample was PBMCs. These receptors came from a man between 25 and 39 years old in good health and CMV-seropositive.

The genes are TRBV6-1 and TRBJ1-4; unclear D gene. The CDR3 has 12 residues. Germline values: CDR1 MNHNS, CDR2 SASEGT. The ends were cut back, 7 bases at V and 5 bases at J, with 8 bases in the middle. DNA for the CDR3: TGTGCCAGCACAGGTCGGAATGAAAAACTGTTTTTT. Its translation: CASTGRNEKLFF.

This rearrangement joins TRBV28 to TRBJ2-7, with TRBD1 matching 10 bases. Germline CDR1 and CDR2: MDHEN and SYDVKM. With 5 bases clipped from V and 4 bases from J, the junction kept 8 bases outside the gene matches. The CDR3 has 15 amino acids. The CDR3 DNA reads TGTGCCAGCAGTACCCAGGGACAGGGGAATTACGAGCAGTACTTC. Amino acid sequence: CASSTQGQGNYEQYF. The whole variable domain, remainder taken from reference TRBV28 and TRBJ2-7, is DVKVTQSSRYLVKRTGEKVFLECVQDMDHENMFWYRQDPGLGLRLIYFSYDVKMKEKGDIPEGYSVSREKKERFSLILESASTNQTSMYLCASSTQGQGNYEQYFGPGTRLTVT.

In DNA, the CDR3 is TGCAGTGCTCCCCTCGGTGAGCAGTTCTTC. Its translation: CSAPLGEQFF. The chain is built from TRBV20-1 and TRBJ2-1; the D is unclear. The germline CDR1 and CDR2 sequences are DFQATT and SNEGSKA (reference sequence). This CDR3 contains 10 residues. V was shortened by 5 bases and J by 9 bases, with 8 bases between the two germline ends.

This clone is a singleton in its sample. J is TRBJ1-3 and V is TRBV19; TRBD1 aligns across 7 bases. V shed 7 bases and J 4 bases; nucleotides not matched to a gene: 7. The CDR3 consists of 14 residues. CDR1 is LNHDA and CDR2 is SQIVND in the germline V gene (reference sequence). The CDR3 nucleotides read TGTGCCAGTATTAACAGGGGCGGGGGAAACACCATATATTTT. This sequence encodes CASINRGGGNTIYF.

This clone was seen more than once but under ten times. The DNA of the CDR3 is TGTGCCAGCAGTGTCCTACTAGCGGGGGACTTTTACAATGAGCAGTTCTTC. It yields the protein CASSVLLAGDFYNEQFF. This chain uses TRBV25-1 with TRBJ2-1; 11 nucleotides agree with TRBD2. V shed 4 bases and J 4 bases; nucleotides not matched to a gene: 9. This CDR3 is built from 17 residues. CDR1 is MGHDK and CDR2 is SYGVNS in the germline V gene. The whole variable domain, filled in from reference TRBV25-1 and TRBJ2-1, reads EADIYQTPRYLVIGTGKKITLECSQTMGHDKMYWYQQDPGMELHLIHYSYGVNSTEKGDLSSESTVSRIRTEHFPLTLESARPSHTSQYLCASSVLLAGDFYNEQFFGPGTRLTVL.

The chain joins TRBV7-9 to TRBJ1-1; D not certain. The CDR3 consists of 14 residues. Germline loops: CDR1 SEHNR, CDR2 FQNEAQ (reference sequence). V was shortened by 0 bases and J by 1 base, with 6 bases between the two germline ends. CDR3 DNA: TGTGCCAGCAGCTTAGCGCGAAAGAACACTGAAGCTTTCTTT. Protein product: CASSLARKNTEAFF.

The chain links TRBV5-8 to TRBJ1-3, with D possibly matching TRBD1 (5 bases). The CDR3 spans 16 residues. Trimming pared 4 bases from V and 3 bases from J, leaving 17 bases between. The germline V gene has CDR1 SGHTS and CDR2 YDEGEE. DNA for the CDR3: TGTGCCAGCAGCGGACCGACTTGGGGCGTTGGAAACACCATATATTTT. Translating gives CASSGPTWGVGNTIYF. The full variable domain, completed using reference TRBV5-8 and TRBJ1-3, is EAGVTQSPTHLIKTRGQQATLRCSPISGHTSVYWYQQALGLGLQFLLWYDEGEERNRGNFPPRFSGRQFPNYSSELNVNALELEDSALYLCASSGPTWGVGNTIYFGEGSWLTVV.

The chain is built from TRBV19 and TRBJ1-2; no reliable D call. Per the germline V gene, CDR1 is LNHDA and CDR2 is SQIVND (reference sequence). The CDR3 totals 15 residues. Trimming pared 3 bases from V and 0 bases from J, leaving 11 bases between. CDR3 in DNA: TGTGCCAGTAGTATGGGTTCCGGAGCTAACTATGGCTACACCTTC. Its protein is CASSMGSGANYGYTF.

This clone was found a few times. This chain uses TRBV5-1 with TRBJ2-7; TRBD1 aligns across 9 bases. Germline CDR1 reads SGHRS; CDR2 reads YFSETQ. CDR3 length: 17 residues. V shed 0 bases, J shed 0 bases, and the junction held 7 bases outside the gene matches. This CDR3 reads CASSLVPGQGSSYEQYF. The CDR3 nucleotides read TGCGCCAGCAGCTTGGTCCCGGGACAGGGAAGCTCCTACGAGCAGTACTTC.

The rearrangement uses TRBV5-1 and TRBJ2-1; 9 bases fit TRBD1. The CDR3 length is 14 residues. The V and J ends lost 1 base and 5 bases, in that order; junction bases with no gene match: 1. In germline, CDR1 is SGHRS, CDR2 YFSETQ. The CDR3: CASSLRTGDNEQFF. CDR3 nucleotides: TGCGCCAGCAGCTTGAGGACAGGGGACAATGAGCAGTTCTTC.

The chain joins TRBV4-3 to TRBJ2-2; a weak D match, TRBD1 (7 bases). Germline V CDR1 and CDR2: LGHNA, YSLEER. Trimming shortened V by 4 bases and J by 7 bases, and 10 bases separated the two germline ends. The CDR3 is 13 residues long. CDR3 DNA: TGCGCCAGCAGCCCAGGGGGGAACGGGGAGCTGTTTTTT. As protein: CASSPGGNGELFF.